What follows describes a single T cell receptor (beta chain). Clones were sequenced by immunoSEQ multiplex PCR, and TCRdb holds only the in-frame ones, with some missing. In the table there are fewer than 200,000 clones, over 85% of which are singletons. These data originate in a study of control samples from healthy donors and cancer patients. This receptor was identified in a man between 18 and 35 years old in good health. What was sequenced was blood.

Here the CDR3 DNA reads TGTGCCAGCAGTGCCCGGGACAAGGCAACTAATGAAAAACTGTTTTTT. Amino acid sequence: CASSARDKATNEKLFF. The chain uses TRBV25-1 and TRBJ1-4, with D tentatively TRBD1 (6 bases). V shed 4 bases and J shed 0 bases, with 12 bases lying between them. The CDR3 has 16 residues. Germline V gene lookup returns CDR1 MGHDK and CDR2 SYGVNS.